The following is a T cell receptor (beta chain) sequence with its context. Its antigen remains unknown. CD8 cells regarded as naive lacked CD45RO, were positively chosen for CCR7, and omitted terminally differentiated effector memory CD45RA+ cells. This sample is part of a study of shared clonotypes between healthy human individuals. Points from the study as a whole: Non-shared clonotypes were found to have lower generation probabilities than the clonotypes that were shared by all four of the sorted-subset donors.

The CDR3 has 18 residues. Germline trimming cut 7 bases from V and 0 bases from J; bases unmatched to any gene: 12. Germline values: CDR1 SNHLY, CDR2 FYNNEI. The repertoire was sequenced with immunoSEQ multiplex PCR; TCRdb's copy has only in-frame clones and lacks some. In the table there are hundreds of thousands of clones, roughly 96% of which are singletons. The TCR sequence derives from a man aged 25 to 40 in good health. The rearrangement uses TRBV2 and TRBJ2-1; 10 bases are shared with TRBD2. The sample was naive CD8+ T cells sorted from blood. The CDR3 loop reads CASTRAGGPTSSYNEQFF. CDR3 DNA: TGTGCCAGCACTCGAGCGGGAGGGCCAACCAGCTCCTACAATGAGCAGTTCTTC.